A single TCR beta chain is shown here with its context. These data come from a study of shared clonotypes between healthy human individuals. CD8 cells classed as naive were CD45RO-negative and positively selected for CCR7, excluding terminally differentiated effector memory CD45RA+ cells. Produced via immunoSEQ multiplex PCR; TCRdb's table is partial and in-frame only. Of hundreds of thousands of clones listed, about 92% were seen once; the top ten hold around 24%. Germline V gives CDR1 SGHAT, CDR2 FQNNGV. V lost 3 bases to trimming and J lost 2 bases; unmatched junction nucleotides: 4. The length of the CDR3 is 16 residues.

Source material: naive CD8+ T cells sorted from blood. The V and J genes are TRBV11-2 and TRBJ1-5; 10 nucleotides match TRBD1. This receptor was taken from a man in his thirties or forties in good health. The CDR3 loop is CASSFGGTGGNQPQHF. The CDR3 DNA reads as TGTGCCAGCAGCTTTGGGGGGACAGGGGGCAATCAGCCCCAGCATTTT.